This TCR beta chain was captured in a study of blood T cell repertoires in COVID-19. Background on the study: The United States, Italy and Spain supplied acute and convalescent COVID-19 samples. PBMCs, B-cell-depleted T cells, or T cells provided the cDNA or gDNA that made up the material.

Germline CDR1 and CDR2: SGHAT and FQNNGV. The germline V and J ends were trimmed by 5 bases and 2 bases, with 13 bases remaining between them. The CDR3 contains 15 residues. Authors' processing steps: Amplifying reference gene primers gave estimates of nucleated cell counts. Libraries were prepared by immunoSEQ multiplex PCR; TCRdb keeps only in-frame clonotypes and omits some of them. V, J and clone size are taken as reported in that table, and D and trimming were inferred from the DNA itself. Here the sample spans 85,000 to 90,000 clones, roughly four fifths being singletons. The sequencing sample was made of peripheral blood. This chain uses TRBV11-2 with TRBJ1-3, with no clear D. The TCR was taken from a woman over 75 with acute or convalescent COVID-19. This CDR3 is CASSASLVAGNTIYF. The CDR3 nucleotides read TGTGCCAGCAGCGCATCCCTAGTAGCTGGAAACACCATATATTTT.